The clone carrying this T cell receptor beta chain was picked up many times. The antigen remains unidentified. The sample comes from a study of T cells in Graves' hyperthyroidism and ophthalmopathy. Whole-study context: The blood sample was taken at first diagnosis, before treatment began. Whole-study findings and limits: Blood shared most expanded thyroid clonotypes above 0.001.

The investigators amplified TCR beta CDR3 regions from RNA transcripts. A set of HTBI primers served as the primers for a first-round RT-PCR of the TCR CDR3. MiXCR, run by TCRdb on the multiplex PCR reads, gives a single entry per CDR3 protein. The sample lists some 500,000 distinct CDR3 sequences, roughly 15% occurring once. The CDR3 is made up of 15 amino acids. Trimming at V came to 1 base and at J to 3 bases, leaving 3 bases not matched to a gene. Looked up from germline, CDR1 is SNHLY and CDR2 is FYNNEI. About 10 ml fresh peripheral blood yielded the PBMCs. V usage is TRBV2 and J usage is TRBJ2-5, with TRBD2 matching over 9 bases. This clonotype was sampled from a woman aged 30 to 39 with Graves' ophthalmopathy. The sample comprised blood. In DNA, the CDR3 is TGTGCCAGCAGTGAAGACAGACTAGCGGAAGAGACCCAGTACTTC. It codes for CASSEDRLAEETQYF.